The 20 T cell receptor beta chains below come from one sample, sequenced in a study of cytomegalovirus exposure and HLA in healthy donors. Vbeta (60) and Jbeta (13) primers were used in the PCR. Libraries were prepared by immunoSEQ multiplex PCR; TCRdb keeps only in-frame clonotypes and omits some of them. The sample carries more than 75,000 clones, roughly 70% recorded once. The sequencing sample was made of PBMCs. The receptor source for this set is a man in his forties or fifties in good health and CMV-seropositive.

This clone has a handful of counts. The chain is built from TRBV18 and TRBJ2-7; 9 nucleotides match TRBD2. Trimming cost V 3 bases and J 1 base; bases outside gene matches: 4. Germline CDR1 KGHSH, CDR2 LQKENI. The CDR3 is made up of 15 amino acids. This chain's CDR3 is CASSPTSGMSYEQYF. The CDR3 DNA follows: TGTGCCAGCTCACCGACTAGCGGAATGTCCTACGAGCAGTACTTC.

The CDR3 region has the DNA TGTGCCAGCACAGTGGGACAGGGGGGTAACGAGCAGTTCTTC. Its translation: CASTVGQGGNEQFF. This chain links TRBV9 with TRBJ2-1, with 11 bases matching TRBD1. Trimming removed 6 bases from V and 10 bases from J; junction bases left unmatched: 9. This CDR3 has 14 residues. The germline V gene has CDR1 SGDLS and CDR2 YYNGEE.

This clone was counted only a few times. This chain uses TRBV21-1 with TRBJ1-5. TRBV21-1 is a documented pseudogene. CDR3 size: 15 residues. CDR3 bases: TGTGCCAGCAGCATCGCAGGGAGGAACAATCAGCCCCAGCATTTT. It encodes CASSIAGRNNQPQHF.

The table lists this clone with a few counts. The CDR3 protein is CASRLGQGEGRQYF. CDR3 nucleotides: TGTGCCAGCCGATTGGGACAGGGGGAAGGGAGGCAGTACTTC. This rearrangement joins TRBV7-6 to TRBJ2-7; TRBD1 agrees at 11 bases. The CDR3 loop spans 14 amino acids. V lost 8 bases, J lost 9 bases, and 12 bases stayed unmatched. In germline, CDR1 is SGHVS, CDR2 FNYEAQ.

In the case of this clone: Sequence at one end of the junction differs from germline and may be a read error. The chain joins TRBV7-2 to TRBJ1-4, with D unclear. Germline V lookup: CDR1 SGHTA, CDR2 FQGNSA. This CDR3 has 16 residues. In nucleotides, the CDR3 is TGTGCCAGCAGCCTAGCCCTGAGAGCAAAAAATGAAAAACTGTTTTTT. This sequence encodes CASSLALRAKNEKLFF.

The rearrangement joins TRBV7-2 to TRBJ2-3; 7 bases match TRBD1. Germline loops: CDR1 SGHTA, CDR2 FQGNSA. Unmatched junction bases numbered 1, after V lost 4 bases and J lost 0 bases. This CDR3 has 14 amino acids. The CDR3 nucleotides are TGTGCCAGCAGCTGGGACAGCAGCACAGATACGCAGTATTTT. Its translation is CASSWDSSTDTQYF.

This clone was observed a handful of times. This chain joins TRBV19 and TRBJ2-1, with 9 bases fitting TRBD2. This CDR3 comprises 14 residues. Germline V CDR1 and CDR2: LNHDA, SQIVND (reference sequence). J lost 8 bases, V lost 3 bases, and 5 bases had no gene match. The CDR3 nucleotides read TGTGCCAGTAGTATTAGCGGGAGTTCTGATGAGCAGTTCTTC. This encodes CASSISGSSDEQFF.

The genes are TRBV2 and TRBJ2-1; 8 bases are a match to TRBD2. Germline V gene lookup returns CDR1 SNHLY and CDR2 FYNNEI. This CDR3 comprises 18 residues. The junction had 19 bases not matched to a gene; V was cut back by 2 bases and J by 10 bases. CDR3 sequence: CASSEIPSGGPLFQEQFF. In nucleotides, the CDR3 is TGTGCCAGCAGTGAAATTCCCAGCGGGGGCCCCTTATTCCAAGAGCAGTTCTTC.

The V call is TRBV4-2, the J call TRBJ1-5; TRBD1 aligns across 7 bases. Looked up from germline, CDR1 is LGHNA and CDR2 is YNFKEQ. There are 15 residues in the CDR3. V shed 2 bases, J shed 2 bases, and the junction held 3 bases outside the gene matches. CDR3: CASSQLGQGNQPQHF. The DNA for the CDR3 is TGTGCCAGCAGCCAACTCGGACAGGGCAATCAGCCCCAGCATTTT.

A note on this clone: The junction does not match germline at one end; this may be a read error. The rearrangement links TRBV7-9 to TRBJ2-1; 7 nucleotides agree with TRBD2. The CDR3 contains 12 residues. Germline values: CDR1 SEHNR, CDR2 FQNEAQ (reference sequence). The CDR3 region has the DNA TGTGCCAGCCAGCAAGCTAGGACTAGATCGCTCTTC. Protein sequence: CASQQARTRSLF.

The rearrangement links TRBV30 to TRBJ1-2; no reliable D call. Trimming removed 1 base from V and 8 bases from J, with 26 bases in between. CDR3 length equals 17 residues. CDR1 is GTSNPN and CDR2 is SVGIG in the germline V gene (reference sequence). CDR3: CAWSALKLELLTKGYTF. CDR3 sequence (DNA): TGTGCCTGGAGTGCCCTCAAACTGGAACTCCTAACTAAGGGCTACACCTTC.

There are a few counts of this clone. Other DNA sequences from this sample encode an identical CDR3 as well. The V gene is TRBV7-9, the J gene TRBJ2-5; D unclear. Trimming left V 3 bases short and J 2 bases short, with 10 bases between. CDR1 is SEHNR, CDR2 FQNEAQ, per germline (reference sequence). The CDR3 covers 14 residues. The CDR3 here is CASSLVQAQETQYF. CDR3 nucleotide sequence: TGTGCCAGCAGCTTGGTCCAGGCTCAAGAGACCCAGTACTTC.

V gene TRBV9 combines with J gene TRBJ2-3; 14 nucleotides agree with TRBD2. This CDR3 has 18 residues. Per germline, CDR1 SGDLS and CDR2 YYNGEE. Trimming took 4 bases from V and 4 from J; bases not matched to a gene: 11. The CDR3 reads CASSFSQGLAGVADTQYF. Here the CDR3 DNA reads TGTGCCAGCAGCTTTTCACAGGGACTAGCGGGAGTGGCAGATACGCAGTATTTT.

The DNA of the CDR3 is TGTGCCAGTAGCAAAGGGACTAGCGGGTACACAGATACGCAGTATTTT. This translates into CASSKGTSGYTDTQYF. The J gene is TRBJ2-3, the V gene TRBV19, with 12 bases fitting TRBD2. The V gene's germline CDR1 is LNHDA and CDR2 SQIVND (reference sequence). The V gene end was trimmed by 6 bases and the J gene end by 2 bases; junction bases not matched to a gene: 6. The CDR3 covers 16 residues.

The V call is TRBV7-9, the J call TRBJ1-4; 7 bases are a match to TRBD1. After removal of 4 bases from V and 3 bases from J, the junction contained 5 bases not matched to a gene. From germline, CDR1 is SEHNR and CDR2 FQNEAQ (reference sequence). The CDR3 runs to 15 residues. The CDR3 spells CASSSRGQSNEKLFF. In DNA form, the CDR3 reads TGTGCCAGCAGCTCGAGGGGACAGTCTAATGAAAAACTGTTTTTT.

This rearrangement joins TRBV2 to TRBJ2-2; no clear D gene. Trimming removed 6 bases at V and 1 base at J, with 12 bases between. The CDR3 sequence is 15 residues long. From germline, CDR1 is SNHLY and CDR2 FYNNEI. The CDR3, as DNA: TGTGCCAGCAGAGCCTTACTCTTGAACACCGGGGAGCTGTTTTTT. Amino acids: CASRALLLNTGELFF.

CDR3 region: CASSPLDEQYF. The CDR3 DNA is TGTGCCAGCAGTCCCCTCGACGAGCAGTACTTC. V and J are TRBV25-1 and TRBJ2-7; D uncertain. The germline V gene has CDR1 MGHDK and CDR2 SYGVNS. The germline V and J ends were trimmed by 5 bases and 5 bases, with 7 bases remaining between them. CDR3 length: 11 amino acids.

V usage is TRBV4-2 and J usage is TRBJ2-7; D might be TRBD2 (6 bases). This CDR3 region has 19 residues. Germline lookup yields CDR1 LGHNA and CDR2 YNFKEQ. V was shortened by 3 bases and J by 2 bases, with 26 bases between the two germline ends. CDR3 residues: CASSHPSGDSWTPAYEQYF. The CDR3, as DNA: TGTGCCAGCAGCCACCCCTCGGGGGACTCATGGACACCCGCCTACGAGCAGTACTTC.

V gene TRBV10-1 combines with J gene TRBJ2-7; TRBD1 matches 9 bases. There are 17 residues in the CDR3. V trimming: 6 bases; J trimming: 3 bases; junction bases outside the gene matches: 15. Germline loops: CDR1 WNHNN, CDR2 SYGVQD (reference sequence). CDR3 in amino acids: CASRKMEPGQGFYEQYF. Written as DNA, the CDR3 is TGCGCCAGCAGAAAAATGGAGCCGGGACAGGGATTCTACGAGCAGTACTTC.

The V gene is TRBV6-5, the J gene TRBJ2-2; possible D gene TRBD1, 6 bases. Trimming took 7 bases from V and 1 from J, leaving 10 bases between them. The CDR3 spans 14 residues. Germline V gene lookup returns CDR1 MNHEY and CDR2 SVGAGI. The CDR3: CASTLGGNTGELFF. The CDR3 DNA sequence: TGTGCCAGCACCCTAGGGGGGAACACCGGGGAGCTGTTTTTT.